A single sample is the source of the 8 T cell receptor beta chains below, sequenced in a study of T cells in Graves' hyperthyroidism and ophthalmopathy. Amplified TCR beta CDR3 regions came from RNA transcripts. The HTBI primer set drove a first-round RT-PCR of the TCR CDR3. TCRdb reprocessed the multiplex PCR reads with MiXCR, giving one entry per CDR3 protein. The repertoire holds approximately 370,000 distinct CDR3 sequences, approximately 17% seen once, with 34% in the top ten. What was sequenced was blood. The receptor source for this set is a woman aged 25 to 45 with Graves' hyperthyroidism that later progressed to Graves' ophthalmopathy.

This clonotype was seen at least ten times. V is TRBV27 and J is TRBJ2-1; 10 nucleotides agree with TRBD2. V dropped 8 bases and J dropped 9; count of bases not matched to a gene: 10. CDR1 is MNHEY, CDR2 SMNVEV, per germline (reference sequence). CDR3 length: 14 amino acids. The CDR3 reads CASAPLAGAFEQFF. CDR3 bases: TGTGCCAGCGCTCCCCTAGCGGGGGCTTTTGAGCAGTTCTTC.

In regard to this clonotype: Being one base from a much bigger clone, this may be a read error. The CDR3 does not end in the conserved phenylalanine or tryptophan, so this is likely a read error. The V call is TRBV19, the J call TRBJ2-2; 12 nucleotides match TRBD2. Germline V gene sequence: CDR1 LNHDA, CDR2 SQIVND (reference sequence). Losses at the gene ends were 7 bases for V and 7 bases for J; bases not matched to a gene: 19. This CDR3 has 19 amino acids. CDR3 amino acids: CASTNAGLAGLKFIGELFL. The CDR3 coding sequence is TGTGCCAGTACAAATGCGGGACTAGCGGGTCTTAAGTTCATCGGGGAGCTGTTTCTT.

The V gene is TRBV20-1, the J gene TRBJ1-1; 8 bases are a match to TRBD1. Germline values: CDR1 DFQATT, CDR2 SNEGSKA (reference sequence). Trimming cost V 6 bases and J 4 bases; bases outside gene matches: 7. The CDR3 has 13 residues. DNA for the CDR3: TGCAGTGCAGGGACAGGACCCTCCACTGAAGCTTTCTTT. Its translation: CSAGTGPSTEAFF.

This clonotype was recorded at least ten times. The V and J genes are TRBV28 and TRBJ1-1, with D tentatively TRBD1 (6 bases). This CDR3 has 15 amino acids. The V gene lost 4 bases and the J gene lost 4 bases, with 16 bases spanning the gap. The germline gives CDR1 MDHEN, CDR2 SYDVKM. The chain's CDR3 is CASSSQGRVSTEAFF. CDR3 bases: TGTGCCAGCAGTTCACAGGGAAGGGTTAGCACTGAAGCTTTCTTT.

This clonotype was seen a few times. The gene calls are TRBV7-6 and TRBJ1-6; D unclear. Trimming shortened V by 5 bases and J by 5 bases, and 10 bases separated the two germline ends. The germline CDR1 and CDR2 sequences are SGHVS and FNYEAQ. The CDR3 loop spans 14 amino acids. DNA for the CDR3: TGTGCCAGCAGCCTCGGACTTAATAATTCACCCCTCCACTTT. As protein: CASSLGLNNSPLHF.

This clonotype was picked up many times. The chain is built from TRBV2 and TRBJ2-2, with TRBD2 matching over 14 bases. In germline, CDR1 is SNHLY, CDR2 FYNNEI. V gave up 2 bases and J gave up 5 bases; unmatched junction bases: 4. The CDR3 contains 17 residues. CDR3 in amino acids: CASSENRLAGGTGELFF. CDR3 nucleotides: TGTGCCAGCAGTGAAAACCGACTAGCGGGGGGGACCGGGGAGCTGTTTTTT.

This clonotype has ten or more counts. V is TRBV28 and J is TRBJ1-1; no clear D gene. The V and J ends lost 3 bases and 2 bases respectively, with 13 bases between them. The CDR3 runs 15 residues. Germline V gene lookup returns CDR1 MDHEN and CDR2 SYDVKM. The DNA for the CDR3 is TGTGCCAGCAGTTTCGGAGAGGAGGGTAACACTGAAGCTTTCTTT. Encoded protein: CASSFGEEGNTEAFF.

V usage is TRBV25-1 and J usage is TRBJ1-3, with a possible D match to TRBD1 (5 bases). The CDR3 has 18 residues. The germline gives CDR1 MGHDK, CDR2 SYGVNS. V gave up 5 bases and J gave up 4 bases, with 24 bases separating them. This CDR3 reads CASSLGFGTPRQGNTIYF. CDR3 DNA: TGTGCCAGCAGTTTGGGCTTTGGAACACCGAGACAGGGAAACACCATATATTTT. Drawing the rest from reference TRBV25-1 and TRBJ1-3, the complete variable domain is EADIYQTPRYLVIGTGKKITLECSQTMGHDKMYWYQQDPGMELHLIHYSYGVNSTEKGDLSSESTVSRIRTEHFPLTLESARPSHTSQYLCASSLGFGTPRQGNTIYFGEGSWLTVV.